The sample holds many counts of the clone carrying this TCR beta chain. Its matching antigen is unknown. The CDR3 is 15 amino acids. V lost 3 bases and J lost 2, with 10 bases in between. Germline CDR1 KGHDR, CDR2 SFDVKD. This specimen comes from a study of early T cells in non-severe SARS-CoV-2 infection. Study overall: Sequenced material consisted of bulk RNA (from unsorted whole blood), and chains were unpaired.

Findings of the study overall: VDJdb matching skewed toward anti-spike CD8 responses, missing private and CD4 specificities.

Researchers attached unique molecular identifiers to individual cDNA molecules. TCRdb used MiXCR to reprocess the 5' RACE reads, holding one entry per CDR3 protein. The table includes tens of thousands of distinct CDR3 sequences, less than 15% detected once. This clonotype was obtained from an adult who was a healthcare worker with PCR-confirmed SARS-CoV-2 infection or an uninfected control (not recorded which). This material consisted of whole blood, taken at baseline. The chain is built from TRBV24-1 and TRBJ1-3, with unresolved D. The CDR3 DNA sequence: TGTGCCACCAGTGATCCAACAGTGGCTGGAAACACCATATATTTT. Amino acids: CATSDPTVAGNTIYF.